These 11 T cell receptor beta chains were all obtained from the same sample, sequenced in a study of T cell repertoires in cytomegalovirus infection. Via MiXCR, TCRdb re-called the reads, giving one row per CDR3 protein. This sample has a few hundred thousand distinct CDR3 sequences; 40% occur once, and the top ten carry 48%. No antigens are known for them. Material: cultured PBMCs, obtained from culture after CMV antigen stimulation. Source of these receptors: a human donor in good health (CMV status not recorded). Some clones in this sample may be carry-over from other donors' samples.

The chain has TRBV6-6 and TRBJ1-6; D remains unclear. V was shortened by 0 bases and J by 4 bases, with 10 bases between the two germline ends. CDR1 and CDR2 (germline): MNHNY, SVGAGI (reference sequence). The CDR3 has 16 amino acids. In nucleotides, the CDR3 is TGTGCCAGCAGTTACTCGAGTCAGGATTATAATTCACCCCTCCACTTT. It yields the protein CASSYSSQDYNSPLHF.

The genes are TRBV18 and TRBJ2-7, with D perhaps TRBD1 (5 bases). Trimming left V 2 bases short and J 1 base short, with 15 bases between. The CDR3 extends over 16 amino acids. In germline, CDR1 is KGHSH, CDR2 LQKENI. DNA of the CDR3: TGTGCCAGCTCACCATGGGGCAGCGAAACTTCCTACGAGCAGTACTTC. It specifies CASSPWGSETSYEQYF.

This chain links TRBV6-5 with TRBJ1-2; D remains unclear. Trimming took 6 bases from V and 8 from J, leaving 13 bases between them. Germline assignment: CDR1 MNHEY and CDR2 SVGAGI. The CDR3 is 12 amino acids. Here the CDR3 DNA reads TGTGCCAGCAGCCGGGATGGAAGGGGCTACACCTTC. Translated, it gives CASSRDGRGYTF.

The V call is TRBV29-1, the J call TRBJ2-1, with D possibly being TRBD2 (5 bases). Germline V gene sequence: CDR1 SQVTM, CDR2 ANQGSEA. The CDR3 totals 14 residues. Trimming removed 4 bases from V and 2 bases from J, with 12 bases in between. Here the CDR3 DNA reads TGCAGCGTTGGGCTAGCTGTCGCCTACAATGAGCAGTTCTTC. It is translated as CSVGLAVAYNEQFF.

The rearrangement uses TRBV10-3 and TRBJ1-5, with D possibly matching TRBD1 (5 bases). CDR1 and CDR2 from the germline V gene are ENHRY and SYGVKD. The CDR3 contains 14 residues. Trimming shortened V by 3 bases and J by 5 bases, and 11 bases separated the two germline ends. This CDR3 is CAISDPRGDQPQHF. DNA of the CDR3: TGTGCCATCAGTGACCCGCGGGGGGATCAGCCCCAGCATTTT.

This clonotype was seen more than once but under ten times. The chain joins TRBV27 to TRBJ2-1; 9 bases agree with TRBD2. Trimming removed 5 bases from V and 3 bases from J; junction bases left unmatched: 11. Per the germline V gene, CDR1 is MNHEY and CDR2 is SMNVEV (reference sequence). This CDR3 has 17 amino acids. For the CDR3, the DNA is TGTGCCAGCAGTCCCGAATGGGCTAGCGGGATCTACAATGAGCAGTTCTTC. As protein: CASSPEWASGIYNEQFF.

The J gene is TRBJ2-3, the V gene TRBV28; 10 bases are shared with TRBD2. The CDR3 covers 16 residues. The V segment lost 0 bases and the J segment 7 bases; nucleotides outside the gene matches: 7. The germline V gene has CDR1 MDHEN and CDR2 SYDVKM. The CDR3 is CASSLWASGGSYTQYF. The CDR3 DNA is TGTGCCAGCAGTTTATGGGCTAGCGGGGGAAGCTATACGCAGTATTTT.

J is TRBJ1-5 and V is TRBV20-1; tentatively, D is TRBD1 (5 bases). Trimming pared 0 bases from V and 9 bases from J, leaving 21 bases between. CDR3 length: 16 amino acids. Germline V gives CDR1 DFQATT, CDR2 SNEGSKA (reference sequence). The CDR3 reads CSARDRFGRGERPQHF. CDR3 coding DNA: TGCAGTGCTAGAGATCGGTTTGGGCGGGGCGAGAGGCCCCAGCATTTT.

This clonotype was found a few times. The rearrangement joins TRBV12-3 or TRBV12-4 to TRBJ1-2; 7 bases are a match to TRBD1. With 3 bases clipped from V and 3 bases from J, the junction kept 4 bases outside the gene matches. The CDR3 has 14 amino acids. CDR3 sequence: CASSLTGSDYGYTF. The CDR3 region has the DNA TGTGCCAGCAGTTTGACAGGGTCCGACTATGGCTACACCTTC.

This clonotype has a single count. V usage is TRBV6-6 and J usage is TRBJ2-1; maybe TRBD2 (6 bases). Germline CDR1 and CDR2: MNHNY and SVGAGI (reference sequence). This CDR3 has 13 amino acids. Between the trimmed V and J ends, which lost 5 bases and 5 bases, there was a span of 10 bases. The CDR3 nucleotides read TGTGCCAGCAGTGAGACTAGGAACAATGAGCAGTTCTTC. This sequence encodes CASSETRNNEQFF.

This clonotype was observed a handful of times. V usage is TRBV6-5 and J usage is TRBJ1-2; TRBD1 matches 7 bases. Losses at the gene ends were 0 bases for V and 13 bases for J; bases not matched to a gene: 8. Germline CDR1 is MNHEY and CDR2 is SVGAGI. The length of the CDR3 is 13 residues. Written as DNA, the CDR3 is TGTGCCAGCAGTTACTCGATGACAGGGAGTTCCACCTTC. Residues: CASSYSMTGSSTF.